This T cell receptor beta chain was sequenced during a study of blood T cell repertoires in COVID-19. Looking at the study overall: COVID-19 samples collected from the United States, Italy and Spain covered acute and convalescent phases. In each case, the material was cDNA or gDNA derived from T cells, B-cell-depleted T cells, or PBMCs.

Patients in Seattle were enrolled during active infection, then followed longitudinally. The table came from immunoSEQ multiplex PCR; TCRdb's copy has only in-frame clones and leaves some out. The data show about 80,000 clones, with roughly 85% seen just once and more than 9.5% held by the top ten. The V gene's germline CDR1 is SQVTM and CDR2 ANQGSEA. The CDR3 is made up of 13 amino acids. With 2 bases removed from V and 7 bases from J, the gap between germline ends came to 14 bases. The receptor's source is a man aged 45-65 years with COVID-19, enrolled during active disease. The sequenced sample was peripheral blood. The chain is built from TRBV29-1 and TRBJ1-2; D not certain. Written as DNA, the CDR3 is TGCAGCGTTGAAAATCCGGGATCGGGTGGCTACACCTTC. It is translated as CSVENPGSGGYTF.